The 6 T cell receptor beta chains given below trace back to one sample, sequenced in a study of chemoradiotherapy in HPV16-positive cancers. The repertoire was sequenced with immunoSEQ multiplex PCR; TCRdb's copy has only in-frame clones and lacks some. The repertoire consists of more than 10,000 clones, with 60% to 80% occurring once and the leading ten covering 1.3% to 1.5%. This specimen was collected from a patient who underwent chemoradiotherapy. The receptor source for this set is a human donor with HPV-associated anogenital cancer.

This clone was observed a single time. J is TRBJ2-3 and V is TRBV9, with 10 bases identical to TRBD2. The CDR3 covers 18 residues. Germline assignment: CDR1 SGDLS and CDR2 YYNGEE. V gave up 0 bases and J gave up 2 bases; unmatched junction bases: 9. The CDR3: CASSVVAGGSYHTDTQYF. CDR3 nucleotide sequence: TGTGCCAGCAGCGTAGTAGCGGGGGGCTCCTACCACACAGATACGCAGTATTTT.

CDR3 sequence: CASSLETGPYSNQPQHF. In DNA, the CDR3 is TGTGCCAGCAGCTTAGAGACAGGGCCCTATAGCAATCAGCCCCAGCATTTT. The chain links TRBV7-9 to TRBJ1-5; 7 bases fit TRBD1. CDR1 is SEHNR and CDR2 is FQNEAQ in the germline V gene (reference sequence). The CDR3 is 17 amino acids. The trim removed 1 base at V and 0 bases at J, leaving 6 bases unmatched.

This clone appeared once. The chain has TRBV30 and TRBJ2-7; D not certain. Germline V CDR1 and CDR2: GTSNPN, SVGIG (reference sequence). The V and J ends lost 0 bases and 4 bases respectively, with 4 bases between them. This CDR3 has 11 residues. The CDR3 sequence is CAWSVGYEQYF. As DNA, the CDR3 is TGTGCCTGGAGTGTCGGGTACGAGCAGTACTTC.

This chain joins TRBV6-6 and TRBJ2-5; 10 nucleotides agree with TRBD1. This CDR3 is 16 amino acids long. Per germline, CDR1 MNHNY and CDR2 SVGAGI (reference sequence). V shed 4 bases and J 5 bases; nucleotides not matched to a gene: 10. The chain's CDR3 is CASSSPGQGPRETQYF. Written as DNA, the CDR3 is TGTGCCAGCAGTTCGCCGGGACAGGGGCCACGGGAGACCCAGTACTTC.

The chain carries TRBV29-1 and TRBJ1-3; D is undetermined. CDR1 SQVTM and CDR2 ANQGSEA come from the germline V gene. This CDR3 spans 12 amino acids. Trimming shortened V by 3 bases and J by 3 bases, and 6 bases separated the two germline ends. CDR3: CSVDLGGNTIYF. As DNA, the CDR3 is TGCAGCGTTGATTTAGGTGGAAACACCATATATTTT.

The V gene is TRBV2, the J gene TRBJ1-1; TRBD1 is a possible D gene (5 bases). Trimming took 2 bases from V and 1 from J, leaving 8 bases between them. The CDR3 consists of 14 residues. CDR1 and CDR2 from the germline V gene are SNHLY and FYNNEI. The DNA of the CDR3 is TGTGCCAGCAGTGAAAGAGGGGCGAACACTGAAGCTTTCTTT. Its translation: CASSERGANTEAFF.